A selection of T cell receptor beta chains follows, all from one sample in a study of shared clonotypes between healthy human individuals. The protocol was immunoSEQ multiplex PCR, while the TCRdb copy is restricted to in-frame clones and leaves out a portion. This sample yields 2 million to 2.5 million clones, of which about 95% are seen a single time; 0.9% to 1.4% belongs to the top ten. What was sequenced was naive CD8+ T cells sorted from blood. The receptors originated from a man between 18 and 35 years old in good health. Both conserved end residues are part of each CDR3. Each record gives: D gene, J gene, V gene, clone size, CDR3 protein. The D gene is left open where the match is weak. A row's size may be missing; if present it is once, few, many or a size class.

D: .
J: TRBJ2-3
V: TRBV5-4
size: once
CDR3: CASSRQTDTQYF

D: TRBD1
J: TRBJ2-3
V: TRBV7-9
size: .
CDR3: CASSSSWGTVTDTQYF

D: .
J: TRBJ2-1
V: TRBV11-3
size: .
CDR3: CASSLGAGAQFF

D: TRBD2
J: TRBJ2-7
V: TRBV9
size: .
CDR3: CASSVGTSGRKYF

D: TRBD2
J: TRBJ2-2
V: TRBV4-3
size: .
CDR3: CASSQGSRGLAENTGELFF

D: .
J: TRBJ1-5
V: TRBV10-3
size: few
CDR3: CAISESTGAGDQPQHF

D: TRBD1
J: TRBJ1-1
V: TRBV4-1
size: .
CDR3: CASSPWDSRANTEAFF

D: .
J: TRBJ1-1
V: TRBV9
size: .
CDR3: CASSVSRGGITEAFF

D: .
J: TRBJ1-3
V: TRBV5-6
size: once
CDR3: CASSFGAGNTIYF

D: .
J: TRBJ2-7
V: TRBV9
size: .
CDR3: CASSPYFQGYEQYF

D: .
J: .
V: TRBV4-2
size: .
CDR3: CASSLSVASIYEQYF

D: .
J: TRBJ1-1
V: TRBV7-9
size: once
CDR3: CASSLGLTEAFF

D: .
J: TRBJ2-1
V: TRBV30
size: once
CDR3: CAWMGGPISYNEQFF

D: TRBD2
J: TRBJ2-1
V: TRBV27
size: .
CDR3: CASSPILLAGGSNEQFF

D: TRBD2
J: TRBJ2-3
V: TRBV29-1
size: .
CDR3: CSARDKGLAGGSTDTQYF

D: .
J: TRBJ1-4
V: TRBV6-5
size: .
CDR3: CASSPHRDGNEKLFF

D: TRBD2
J: TRBJ2-7
V: TRBV4-1
size: few
CDR3: CASSQGLAGDQYF

D: TRBD2
J: TRBJ2-1
V: TRBV9
size: .
CDR3: CASSGAGGWDDEQFF

D: .
J: TRBJ2-5
V: TRBV7-6
size: .
CDR3: CASSYRQAYQETQYF

D: .
J: TRBJ2-1
V: TRBV5-1
size: .
CDR3: CASSLSSSSYNEQFF

D: .
J: TRBJ1-1
V: TRBV13
size: .
CDR3: CASSSEGTGNTEAFF

D: TRBD2
J: TRBJ2-3
V: TRBV13
size: .
CDR3: CASSLVGSGSTDTQYF

D: .
J: TRBJ2-7
V: TRBV4-2
size: .
CDR3: CASSQERTGSSYEQYF

D: TRBD1
J: TRBJ2-1
V: TRBV10-2
size: .
CDR3: CASSEGQGEDNEQFF

D: .
J: TRBJ1-2
V: TRBV7-2
size: .
CDR3: CASTPRSLDMNYGYTF

D: .
J: TRBJ2-7
V: TRBV10-2
size: .
CDR3: CASWEGPGAYEQYF

D: .
J: TRBJ2-7
V: TRBV13
size: .
CDR3: CASSLVGLPYEQYF

D: TRBD2
J: TRBJ2-3
V: TRBV14
size: .
CDR3: CASSPAKSLAGLRDTQYF

D: .
J: TRBJ2-7
V: TRBV11-2
size: .
CDR3: CASSLAGALYEQYF

D: TRBD1
J: TRBJ2-5
V: TRBV4-3
size: few
CDR3: CASSQGTGVETQYF

D: TRBD2
J: TRBJ2-1
V: TRBV11-2
size: .
CDR3: CASSYTQDSGGWNEQFF

D: .
J: TRBJ2-7
V: TRBV29-1
size: .
CDR3: CSVEFSGRQTYEQYF

D: .
J: TRBJ1-1
V: TRBV7-8
size: .
CDR3: CASSLDQGTEAFF

D: .
J: TRBJ1-3
V: TRBV29-1
size: .
CDR3: CSVELQGDSGNTIYF

D: TRBD2
J: TRBJ2-1
V: TRBV7-9
size: .
CDR3: CASSLALGLAHEQFF

D: .
J: TRBJ1-5
V: TRBV6-1
size: few
CDR3: CASRGAYSNQPQHF

D: .
J: TRBJ1-5
V: TRBV27
size: .
CDR3: CASSPWTEYSNQPQHF

D: TRBD1
J: TRBJ1-1
V: TRBV27
size: once
CDR3: CASSLSWTGGRGTEAFF

D: TRBD2
J: TRBJ2-1
V: TRBV19
size: .
CDR3: CATRASGHNEQFF

D: .
J: TRBJ2-7
V: TRBV7-9
size: .
CDR3: CASSLALGVQHEQYF

D: .
J: TRBJ2-5
V: TRBV9
size: .
CDR3: CASSVESLGTQETQYF

D: TRBD1
J: TRBJ2-7
V: TRBV30
size: .
CDR3: CAWSSDRASYEQYF

D: .
J: TRBJ2-7
V: TRBV7-2
size: once
CDR3: CASSSSGLPYEQYF

D: .
J: TRBJ2-5
V: TRBV12-5
size: .
CDR3: CASGLVHQSAGETQYF

D: TRBD2
J: TRBJ2-7
V: TRBV6-7
size: .
CDR3: CAEAPRGGRDLSYEQYF

D: TRBD1
J: TRBJ2-7
V: TRBV7-9
size: .
CDR3: CASSPPGQGHEQYF

D: TRBD2
J: TRBJ2-3
V: TRBV9
size: .
CDR3: CASSEKGLAGGDTQYF

D: .
J: TRBJ2-7
V: TRBV20-1
size: .
CDR3: CSARMWGREYF

D: .
J: TRBJ1-1
V: TRBV2
size: .
CDR3: CASSDVGQNTEAFF

D: .
J: TRBJ2-5
V: TRBV5-6
size: once
CDR3: CASSLVGAGETQYF

D: .
J: TRBJ2-2
V: TRBV6-1
size: .
CDR3: CASSAVTEGWAGELFF

D: .
J: TRBJ2-3
V: TRBV10-2
size: .
CDR3: CASSDTLTDPDTQYF

D: .
J: TRBJ1-1
V: TRBV6-6
size: once
CDR3: CASSDRPPEAFF